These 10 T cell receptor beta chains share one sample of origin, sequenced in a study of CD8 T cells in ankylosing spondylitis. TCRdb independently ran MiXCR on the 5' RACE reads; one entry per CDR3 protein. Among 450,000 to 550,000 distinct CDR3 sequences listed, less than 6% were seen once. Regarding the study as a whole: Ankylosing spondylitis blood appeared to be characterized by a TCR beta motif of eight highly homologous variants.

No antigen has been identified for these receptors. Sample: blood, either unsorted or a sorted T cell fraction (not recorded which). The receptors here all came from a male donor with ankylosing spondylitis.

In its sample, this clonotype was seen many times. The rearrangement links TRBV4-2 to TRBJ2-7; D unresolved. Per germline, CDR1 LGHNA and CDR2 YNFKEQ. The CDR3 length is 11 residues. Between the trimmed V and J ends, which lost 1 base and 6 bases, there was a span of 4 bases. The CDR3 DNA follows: TGTGCCAGCAGCCAAGGATTCGAGCAGTACTTC. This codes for CASSQGFEQYF.

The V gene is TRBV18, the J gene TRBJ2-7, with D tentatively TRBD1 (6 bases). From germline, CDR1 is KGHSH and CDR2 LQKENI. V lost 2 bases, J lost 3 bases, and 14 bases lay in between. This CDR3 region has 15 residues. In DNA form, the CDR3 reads TGTGCCAGCTCACCATATGACGAGGGGGTCTACGAGCAGTACTTC. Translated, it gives CASSPYDEGVYEQYF.

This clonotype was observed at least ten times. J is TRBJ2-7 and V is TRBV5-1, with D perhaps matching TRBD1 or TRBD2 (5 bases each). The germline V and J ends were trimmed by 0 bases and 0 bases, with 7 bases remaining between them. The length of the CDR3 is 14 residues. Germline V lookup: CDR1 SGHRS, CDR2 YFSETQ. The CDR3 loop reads CASSLGDGSYEQYF. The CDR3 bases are TGCGCCAGCAGCTTGGGGGACGGCTCCTACGAGCAGTACTTC.

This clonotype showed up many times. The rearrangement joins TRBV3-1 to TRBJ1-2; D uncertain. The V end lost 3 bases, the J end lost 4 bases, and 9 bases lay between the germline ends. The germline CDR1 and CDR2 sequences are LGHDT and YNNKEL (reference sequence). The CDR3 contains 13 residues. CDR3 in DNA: TGTGCCAGCAGCCAGTCTAGGAGCTATGGCTACACCTTC. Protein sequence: CASSQSRSYGYTF.

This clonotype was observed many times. The CDR3 sequence: CASSSENNIQYF. The CDR3, as DNA: TGTGCCAGCAGTTCAGAAAACAACATTCAGTACTTC. The chain carries TRBV12-3 or TRBV12-4 and TRBJ2-4; D ambiguous. The V and J ends lost 4 bases and 7 bases respectively, with 8 bases between them. The CDR3 length is 12 residues.

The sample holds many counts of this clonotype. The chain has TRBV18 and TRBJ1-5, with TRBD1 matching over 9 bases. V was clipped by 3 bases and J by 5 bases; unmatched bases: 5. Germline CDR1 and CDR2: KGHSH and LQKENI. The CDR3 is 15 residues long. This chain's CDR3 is CASSPGTGLDQPQHF. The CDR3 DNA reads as TGTGCCAGCTCACCGGGGACAGGGTTGGATCAGCCCCAGCATTTT.

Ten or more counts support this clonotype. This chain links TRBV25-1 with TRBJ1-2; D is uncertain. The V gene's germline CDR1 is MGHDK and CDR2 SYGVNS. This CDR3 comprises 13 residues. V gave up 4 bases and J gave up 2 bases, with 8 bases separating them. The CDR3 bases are TGTGCCAGCAGTGTCGCCTCGAACTATGGCTACACCTTC. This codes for CASSVASNYGYTF.

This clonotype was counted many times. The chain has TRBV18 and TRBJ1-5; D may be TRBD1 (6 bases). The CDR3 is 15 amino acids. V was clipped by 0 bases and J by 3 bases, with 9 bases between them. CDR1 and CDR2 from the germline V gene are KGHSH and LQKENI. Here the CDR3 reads CASSPPGQHNQPQHF. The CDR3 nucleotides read TGTGCCAGCTCACCACCGGGACAACACAATCAGCCCCAGCATTTT.

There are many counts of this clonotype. This CDR3 reads CNPGTANYGYTF. CDR3 DNA: TGCAACCCCGGGACAGCTAACTATGGCTACACCTTC. The chain links TRBV20-1 to TRBJ1-2; 7 nucleotides agree with TRBD1. Germline V gives CDR1 DFQATT, CDR2 SNEGSKA (reference sequence). The CDR3 has 12 residues.

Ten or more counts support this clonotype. CDR3 loop: CSAREYGPEAFF. The CDR3 nucleotides read TGCAGTGCTAGAGAGTACGGGCCTGAAGCTTTCTTT. The rearrangement uses TRBV20-1 and TRBJ1-1; D call uncertain. The V end was cut by 0 bases, the J end by 6 bases, with 8 bases between. Germline CDR1 DFQATT, CDR2 SNEGSKA (reference sequence). This CDR3 has 12 residues.